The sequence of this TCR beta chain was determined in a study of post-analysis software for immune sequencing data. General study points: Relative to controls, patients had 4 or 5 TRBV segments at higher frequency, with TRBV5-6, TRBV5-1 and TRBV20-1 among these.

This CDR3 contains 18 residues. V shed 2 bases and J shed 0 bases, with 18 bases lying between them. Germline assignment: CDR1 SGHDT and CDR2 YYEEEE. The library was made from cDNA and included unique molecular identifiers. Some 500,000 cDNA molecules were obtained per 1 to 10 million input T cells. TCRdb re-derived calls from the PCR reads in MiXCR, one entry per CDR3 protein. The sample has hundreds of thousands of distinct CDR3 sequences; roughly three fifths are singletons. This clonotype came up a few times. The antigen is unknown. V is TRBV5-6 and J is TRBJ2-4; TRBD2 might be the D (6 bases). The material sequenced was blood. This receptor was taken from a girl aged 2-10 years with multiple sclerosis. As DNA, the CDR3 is TGTGCCAGCAGCTTACGGGCCTCTTGGGGGGTAGCCAAAAACATTCAGTACTTC. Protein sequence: CASSLRASWGVAKNIQYF.